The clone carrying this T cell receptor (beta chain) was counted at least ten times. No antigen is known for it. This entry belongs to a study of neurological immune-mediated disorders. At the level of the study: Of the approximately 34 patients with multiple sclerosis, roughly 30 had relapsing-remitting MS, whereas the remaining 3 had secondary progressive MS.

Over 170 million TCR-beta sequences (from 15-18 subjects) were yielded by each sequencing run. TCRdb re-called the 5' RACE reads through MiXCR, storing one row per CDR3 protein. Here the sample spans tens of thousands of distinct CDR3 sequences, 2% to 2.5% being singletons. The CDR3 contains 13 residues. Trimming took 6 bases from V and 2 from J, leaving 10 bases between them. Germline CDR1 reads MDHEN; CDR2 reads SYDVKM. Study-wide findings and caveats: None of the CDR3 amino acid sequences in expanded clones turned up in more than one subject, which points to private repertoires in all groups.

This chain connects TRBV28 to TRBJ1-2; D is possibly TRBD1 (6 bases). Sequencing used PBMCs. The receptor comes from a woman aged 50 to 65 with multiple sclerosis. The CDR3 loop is CASRLTGNYGYTF. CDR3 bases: TGTGCCAGCAGGCTAACAGGGAACTATGGCTACACCTTC.